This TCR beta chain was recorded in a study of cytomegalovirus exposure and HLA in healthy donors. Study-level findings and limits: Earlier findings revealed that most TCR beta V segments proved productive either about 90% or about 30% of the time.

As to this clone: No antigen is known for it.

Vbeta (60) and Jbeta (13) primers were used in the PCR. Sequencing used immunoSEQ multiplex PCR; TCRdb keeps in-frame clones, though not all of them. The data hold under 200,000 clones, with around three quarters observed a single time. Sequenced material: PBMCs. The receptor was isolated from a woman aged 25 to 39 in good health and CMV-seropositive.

CDR3 nucleotides: TGTGCCAGCAGTCCGATAGCTAGCAGGGCTTTCTTT. It yields the protein CASSPIASRAFF. This chain connects TRBV28 to TRBJ1-1; no clear D. Germline-derived CDR1 and CDR2 are MDHEN and SYDVKM. The CDR3 covers 12 residues. The ends were cut back, 5 bases at V and 11 bases at J, with 15 bases in the middle. Full variable domain (rest looked up from reference TRBV28 and TRBJ1-1): DVKVTQSSRYLVKRTGEKVFLECVQDMDHENMFWYRQDPGLGLRLIYFSYDVKMKEKGDIPEGYSVSREKKERFSLILESASTNQTSMYLCASSPIASRAFFGQGTRLTVV.